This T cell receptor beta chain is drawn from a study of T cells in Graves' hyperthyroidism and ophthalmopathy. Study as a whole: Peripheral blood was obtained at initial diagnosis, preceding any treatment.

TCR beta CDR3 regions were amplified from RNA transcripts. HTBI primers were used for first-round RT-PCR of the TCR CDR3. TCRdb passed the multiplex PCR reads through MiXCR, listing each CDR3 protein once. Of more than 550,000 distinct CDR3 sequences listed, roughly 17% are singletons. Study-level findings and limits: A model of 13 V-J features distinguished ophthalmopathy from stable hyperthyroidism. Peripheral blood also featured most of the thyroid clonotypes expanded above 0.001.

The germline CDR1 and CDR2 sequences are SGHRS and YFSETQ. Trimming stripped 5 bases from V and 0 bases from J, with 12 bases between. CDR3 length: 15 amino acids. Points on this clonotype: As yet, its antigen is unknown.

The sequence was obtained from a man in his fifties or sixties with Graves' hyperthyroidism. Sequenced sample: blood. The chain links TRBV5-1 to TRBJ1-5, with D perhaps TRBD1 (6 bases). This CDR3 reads CASRETGDSNQPQHF. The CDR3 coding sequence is TGCGCCAGCAGGGAGACAGGAGATAGCAATCAGCCCCAGCATTTT.